These 9 T cell receptor beta chains originate from one sample sequenced in a study of metastatic and nonmetastatic thyroid tumors (TCRdb year 2020). Before undergoing thyroid surgery, none of the patients had been given any kind of treatment. The library was made by PCR. Sequencing was carried out with an Illumina HiSeq 4000. Clones were called with MiXCR by TCRdb after fastp trimmed the public reads at Q25, and only in-frame beta chains were retained. This sample lists around 16,000 clones; approximately 25% were detected once. The ten top clones hold about 13% of the sample. The specimen was tumor tissue. The receptors shown here come from a male donor with papillary thyroid cancer or a benign thyroid nodule (not recorded which). Some clones in this sample may be carry-over from other donors' samples.

This clone was observed many times. The rearrangement links TRBV20-1 to TRBJ1-4, with D unclear. V was clipped by 0 bases and J by 7 bases, with 0 bases between them. There are 10 residues in the CDR3. CDR1 DFQATT and CDR2 SNEGSKA come from the germline V gene (reference sequence). In nucleotides, the CDR3 is TGCAGTGCTAGAGATGAAAAACTGTTTTTT. Translating it yields CSARDEKLFF.

This clone was counted many times. V is TRBV19 and J is TRBJ1-1; tentatively, D is TRBD1 (5 bases). The CDR3 runs 16 residues. The V and J ends lost 8 bases and 1 base respectively, with 20 bases between them. Germline CDR1 reads LNHDA; CDR2 reads SQIVND (reference sequence). The CDR3 sequence is CASGGRWALENTEAFF. In DNA, the CDR3 is TGTGCCAGTGGGGGAAGATGGGCCCTAGAGAACACTGAAGCTTTCTTT.

By sample fraction, this clone is medium-sized (0.01 to 0.1%). The V gene is TRBV20-1, the J gene TRBJ2-7; TRBD1 matches at 8 bases. CDR3 length: 13 amino acids. V shed 6 bases and J 1 base; nucleotides not matched to a gene: 5. CDR1 is DFQATT, CDR2 SNEGSKA, per germline (reference sequence). The CDR3 coding sequence is TGCAGTGCAAGGACAGGGACATCCTACGAGCAGTACTTC. This codes for CSARTGTSYEQYF.

The table lists this clone with many counts. The rearrangement uses TRBV5-1 and TRBJ2-1; D possibly uses TRBD1 or TRBD2 (6 bases each). The CDR3 extends over 15 amino acids. The V gene's germline CDR1 is SGHRS and CDR2 YFSETQ. Trimming took off 4 bases at V and 2 bases at J, with 13 bases between the two ends. CDR3 sequence: CASSQTGGPYNEQFF. CDR3 DNA: TGCGCCAGCAGCCAGACCGGGGGCCCCTACAATGAGCAGTTCTTC.

This clone occurred many times. An end of the junction differs from the germline gene, which may be a read error. V gene TRBV6-1 combines with J gene TRBJ1-1, with unresolved D. Germline V lookup: CDR1 MNHNS, CDR2 SASEGT. This CDR3 region has 13 residues. DNA for the CDR3: TGTGCCAGCAGTCCAGATATGAACGCTGAAGCTTTCTTT. Translated, it gives CASSPDMNAEAFF.

The chain joins TRBV7-3 to TRBJ2-3, with 11 nucleotides matching TRBD1. Germline assignment: CDR1 SGHTA and CDR2 FQGTGA. Trimming at V came to 4 bases and at J to 1 base, leaving 4 bases not matched to a gene. The CDR3 has 16 residues. Written as DNA, the CDR3 is TGTGCCAGCAGCTGGGGGACAGGGGGTCGCACAGATACGCAGTATTTT. Its translation is CASSWGTGGRTDTQYF.

This clone has just a few counts. The rearrangement joins TRBV6-1 to TRBJ2-7; 7 bases match TRBD1. This CDR3 contains 14 residues. Trimming cost V 8 bases and J 5 bases; bases outside gene matches: 12. Germline V gene data show CDR1 as MNHNS and CDR2 as SASEGT. The CDR3 is CASLTGQIGHEQYF. DNA for the CDR3: TGTGCCAGCCTGACGGGACAGATAGGCCACGAGCAGTACTTC.

This clone was picked up many times. This chain links TRBV30 with TRBJ1-3; the match to TRBD1 covers 7 bases. Germline CDR1 is GTSNPN and CDR2 is SVGIG (reference sequence). With V trimmed by 3 bases and J by 1 base, 3 bases remained unmatched. The CDR3 runs 14 residues. CDR3 sequence reads: CAWSETGSGNTIYF. In DNA, the CDR3 is TGTGCCTGGAGCGAGACAGGGTCTGGAAACACCATATATTTT.

At least ten counts were recorded for this clone. J is TRBJ2-2 and V is TRBV28, with 10 bases identical to TRBD1. Germline V gene data show CDR1 as MDHEN and CDR2 as SYDVKM. The J segment lost 5 bases and the V segment lost 3 bases, leaving 12 bases of the junction unmatched. The CDR3 runs to 18 residues. The CDR3 loop is CASSFLGTGDGKTGELFF. For the CDR3, the DNA is TGTGCCAGCAGTTTCCTCGGGACAGGGGACGGAAAAACCGGGGAGCTGTTTTTT.